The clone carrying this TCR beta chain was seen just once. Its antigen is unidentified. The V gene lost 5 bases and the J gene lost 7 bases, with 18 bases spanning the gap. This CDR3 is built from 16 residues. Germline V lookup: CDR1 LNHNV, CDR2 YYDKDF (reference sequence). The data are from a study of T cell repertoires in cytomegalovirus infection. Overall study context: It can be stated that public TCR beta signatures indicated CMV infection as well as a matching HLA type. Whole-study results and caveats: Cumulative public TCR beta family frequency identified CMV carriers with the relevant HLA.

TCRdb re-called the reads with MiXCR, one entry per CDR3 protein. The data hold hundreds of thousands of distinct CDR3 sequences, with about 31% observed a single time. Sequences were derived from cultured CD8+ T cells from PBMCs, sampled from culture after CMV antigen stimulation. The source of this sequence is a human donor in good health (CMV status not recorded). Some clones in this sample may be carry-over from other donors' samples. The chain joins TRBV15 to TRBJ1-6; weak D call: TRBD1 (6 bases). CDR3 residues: CATSFSRQAKNSPLHF. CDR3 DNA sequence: TGTGCCACCAGCTTCAGCCGACAGGCTAAAAATTCACCCCTCCACTTT.